This TCR beta chain derives from a study of blood T cells in healthy people across ages. For the study at large: Capture by template switching was about one barcoded beta molecule per two T cells.

Isolating PBMCs gave at least 6.5 million of these cells per sample. No fewer than 5.5 micrograms of total RNA were isolated from every sample. Together with a sample-barcoded 5' primer, a J-beta primer mix was included in a second PCR lasting 7 to 11 cycles. Each CDR3 protein gets one entry after TCRdb re-called the 5' RACE reads with MiXCR. The data contain around 650,000 distinct CDR3 sequences, about 30% of them seen just once; the ten biggest clones take up just over 15%. Germline-derived CDR1 and CDR2 are SQVTM and ANQGSEA. With 3 bases clipped from V and 3 bases from J, the junction kept 8 bases outside the gene matches. CDR3 length equals 16 residues.

The clonotype was recovered from a woman at least 80 years old in good health. The chain joins TRBV29-1 to TRBJ2-5; 12 positions match TRBD2. Source material: blood. DNA of the CDR3: TGCAGCGTTGAGTTTGGGACTAGCGGGTGGGAAGAGACCCAGTACTTC. It translates to CSVEFGTSGWEETQYF.